The TCR beta chain under discussion was sequenced for a study of cytomegalovirus exposure and HLA in healthy donors. Overall study findings and caveats: Later analysis indicated greater clonal expansion among HLA-associated TCR beta chains than among equally common other chains. With DRB1 most and HLA-C fewest, TCR association rates differed between HLA loci in a later analysis.

Comment on this clone: The antigen remains unidentified.

The PCR employed 60 Vbeta primers together with 13 Jbeta primers. Libraries were prepared by immunoSEQ multiplex PCR; TCRdb keeps only in-frame clonotypes and omits some of them. The data hold about 150,000 clones, with 60% to 75% observed a single time. Sequencing input: PBMCs. The origin of this receptor is a young man in good health and CMV-seronegative.

The CDR3 DNA reads as TGTGCCAGTAGTATAAGCGGGAACACTGAAGCTTTCTTT. This translates into CASSISGNTEAFF. The rearrangement links TRBV19 to TRBJ1-1, with no clear D. The CDR3 length is 13 residues. Germline CDR1 reads LNHDA; CDR2 reads SQIVND (reference sequence). The V and J ends lost 2 bases and 1 base respectively, with 5 bases between them.